One sample yielded the 19 T cell receptor beta chains listed below, sequenced in a study of CD4 T cells in relation to SARS-CoV-2 and coronaviruses. Before the COVID-19 pandemic, during about 2010-2019, CD4+ T cells were taken from unexposed donors. After nine to ten days of culture, CD4+ T cells were isolated. These receptors' antigens are unknown. Measured with immunoSEQ multiplex PCR; TCRdb has only the in-frame clones, and not every one. The sample consists of more than 25,000 clones, about three quarters of them appearing once. Source material: CD4+ T cells from PBMCs, cultured in vitro. The source of these receptors is a human donor in good health.

The chain links TRBV20-1 to TRBJ1-2, with 9 bases that match TRBD1. V was clipped by 3 bases and J by 8 bases; unmatched bases: 7. This CDR3 has 13 amino acids. Looked up from germline, CDR1 is DFQATT and CDR2 is SNEGSKA (reference sequence). CDR3 nucleotide sequence: TGCAGTGCTAGTAAACAGGGGGCATGGGGCTACACCTTC. Protein sequence: CSASKQGAWGYTF.

The rearrangement uses TRBV7-8 and TRBJ1-6, with D possibly TRBD1 on 5 matching bases. Germline CDR1 reads SGHVS; CDR2 reads FQNEAQ. This CDR3 has 14 residues. V was shortened by 5 bases and J by 14 bases, with 19 bases between the two germline ends. The DNA for the CDR3 is TGTGCCAGCAGCCCAGACGGGGCTTCTCAAACCCTCCACTTT. Residues: CASSPDGASQTLHF.

CDR3 loop: CASSSLPGQRDSPLHF. DNA for the CDR3: TGTGCCAGCAGTTCACTCCCGGGACAGAGGGACTCACCCCTCCACTTT. The chain links TRBV6-5 to TRBJ1-6, with 7 bases aligning to TRBD1. The CDR3 length is 16 residues. Per germline, CDR1 MNHEY and CDR2 SVGAGI. V shed 4 bases and J 10 bases; nucleotides not matched to a gene: 13.

The rearrangement uses TRBV14 and TRBJ2-3, with 14 bases matching TRBD2. Germline loops: CDR1 SGHDN, CDR2 FVKESK. The CDR3 is 17 amino acids. V shed 5 bases, J shed 3 bases, and the junction held 7 bases outside the gene matches. The CDR3 protein is CASSLSGTSGSTDTQYF. CDR3 sequence (DNA): TGTGCCAGCAGCTTATCCGGGACTAGCGGGAGTACAGATACGCAGTATTTT.

V usage is TRBV7-9 and J usage is TRBJ1-5; no clear D gene. With 1 base removed from V and 7 bases from J, the gap between germline ends came to 8 bases. The CDR3 length is 13 residues. Germline-derived CDR1 and CDR2 are SEHNR and FQNEAQ (reference sequence). The chain's CDR3 is CASSLEDTQPQHF. Written as DNA, the CDR3 is TGTGCCAGCAGCTTAGAGGATACCCAGCCCCAGCATTTT.

The J gene is TRBJ2-5, the V gene TRBV5-1; 7 bases are a match to TRBD1. Trimming at V came to 4 bases and at J to 2 bases, leaving 8 bases not matched to a gene. CDR3 size: 15 residues. The germline V gene encodes CDR1 SGHRS and CDR2 YFSETQ. This CDR3 is CASSVTGTDQETQYF. CDR3 nucleotides: TGCGCCAGCAGCGTGACCGGGACAGATCAAGAGACCCAGTACTTC.

The chain has TRBV5-4 and TRBJ1-1, with 12 bases aligning to TRBD1. Germline trimming cut 2 bases from V and 10 bases from J; bases unmatched to any gene: 6. The CDR3 totals 14 residues. Germline loops: CDR1 SGHNT, CDR2 YYREEE (reference sequence). CDR3 in DNA: TGTGCCAGCAGCTTTCCGGGACAGGGGGCTGGAGCTTTCTTT. Translated: CASSFPGQGAGAFF.

This clone was detected only a few times. CDR3 coding DNA: TGTGCCAGTAGTCAGCAAACAGGGAACTATGGCTACACCTTC. This sequence encodes CASSQQTGNYGYTF. The chain recombines TRBV19 with TRBJ1-2; weak D call: TRBD1 (6 bases). Germline V gene sequence: CDR1 LNHDA, CDR2 SQIVND (reference sequence). The CDR3 totals 14 residues. Trimming stripped 5 bases from V and 2 bases from J, with 12 bases between.

The rearrangement uses TRBV11-2 and TRBJ2-7; 9 bases line up with TRBD2. J was trimmed by 5 bases and V by 5 bases; bases with no gene match: 13. The germline CDR1 and CDR2 sequences are SGHAT and FQNNGV. The CDR3 is 16 amino acids. The CDR3 bases are TGTGCCAGCAGCCCACTCCGCGGGAGGGCCGGTGACGAGCAGTACTTC. It codes for CASSPLRGRAGDEQYF. The full variable domain, its missing parts supplied by reference TRBV11-2 and TRBJ2-7, is EAGVAQSPRYKIIEKRQSVAFWCNPISGHATLYWYQQILGQGPKLLIQFQNNGVVDDSQLPKDRFSAERLKGVDSTLKIQPAKLEDSAVYLCASSPLRGRAGDEQYFGPGTRLTVT.

The rearrangement links TRBV6-5 to TRBJ2-1; 8 nucleotides match TRBD1. Trimming cost V 6 bases and J 9 bases; bases outside gene matches: 10. Per the germline V gene, CDR1 is MNHEY and CDR2 is SVGAGI. This CDR3 is built from 14 residues. This CDR3 is CASSLQGGFIEQFF. CDR3 sequence (DNA): TGTGCCAGCAGCCTACAGGGGGGCTTTATTGAGCAGTTCTTC.

The rearrangement links TRBV29-1 to TRBJ1-1, with a possible D match to TRBD1 (6 bases). The CDR3 extends over 12 amino acids. The germline V gene has CDR1 SQVTM and CDR2 ANQGSEA. V shed 7 bases and J shed 4 bases, with 13 bases lying between them. CDR3 region: CSGSTGSTEAFF. CDR3 nucleotide sequence: TGCAGCGGAAGCACAGGGTCCACTGAAGCTTTCTTT.

V and J are TRBV7-3 and TRBJ2-1, with 8 bases fitting TRBD2. The CDR3 is 13 amino acids. V was clipped by 4 bases and J by 15 bases; unmatched bases: 11. Germline values: CDR1 SGHTA, CDR2 FQGTGA. CDR3 nucleotides: TGTGCCAGCAGCTCCGATTTAAGCGGGAGTAGGTTCTTC. The encoded protein is CASSSDLSGSRFF.

V gene TRBV12-3 or TRBV12-4 combines with J gene TRBJ2-7; D gene ambiguous. CDR3 size: 11 residues. Trimming pared 8 bases from V and 3 bases from J, leaving 8 bases between. CDR3: CASRRDYEQYF. CDR3 bases: TGTGCCAGCCGACGTGACTACGAGCAGTACTTC.

The rearrangement links TRBV2 to TRBJ1-3; 9 bases fit TRBD1. Germline CDR1 reads SNHLY; CDR2 reads FYNNEI. Trimming cost V 5 bases and J 2 bases; bases outside gene matches: 4. The CDR3 sequence is 15 residues long. In DNA form, the CDR3 reads TGTGCCAGCAGTCCGCGGGACAGGGCTGGAAACACCATATATTTT. It specifies CASSPRDRAGNTIYF.

This clone was found a few times. V and J are TRBV10-3 and TRBJ2-3; no reliable D call. The germline V gene encodes CDR1 ENHRY and CDR2 SYGVKD. The CDR3 has 14 residues. V gave up 0 bases and J gave up 2 bases, with 6 bases separating them. CDR3 in amino acids: CAISESADTDTQYF. DNA of the CDR3: TGTGCCATCAGTGAGTCGGCGGACACAGATACGCAGTATTTT.

This clone was recorded once. The gene calls are TRBV4-3 and TRBJ2-3; 11 bases match TRBD2. This CDR3 spans 15 amino acids. Germline lookup yields CDR1 LGHNA and CDR2 YSLEER. Unmatched junction bases numbered 0, after V lost 4 bases and J lost 0 bases. The CDR3 protein is CASSRTSGSTDTQYF. The CDR3 nucleotides read TGCGCCAGCAGCCGGACTAGCGGGAGCACAGATACGCAGTATTTT.

This clone was found a few times. V usage is TRBV25-1 and J usage is TRBJ1-2; tentative D call: TRBD1 (6 bases). V was trimmed by 4 bases and J by 8 bases, leaving 17 bases between them. Germline V gives CDR1 MGHDK, CDR2 SYGVNS. CDR3 size: 14 residues. The CDR3, as DNA: TGTGCCAGCAGTGGCCAGGGGAGCCTAGGGGGCTACACCTTC. Its protein is CASSGQGSLGGYTF.

This rearrangement joins TRBV6-6 to TRBJ1-2; 8 bases match TRBD1. Trimming removed 0 bases from V and 7 bases from J; junction bases left unmatched: 4. CDR3 size: 14 residues. The germline gives CDR1 MNHNY, CDR2 SVGAGI (reference sequence). The CDR3, as DNA: TGTGCCAGCAGTTACTCGGACAGGGAGAGTGGCTACACCTTC. Translating it yields CASSYSDRESGYTF.

The chain combines TRBV3-1 (or the pseudogene TRBV3-2) with TRBJ2-1; TRBD1 might be the D (5 bases). Germline V lookup: CDR1 LGHDT, CDR2 YNNKEL (reference sequence). There are 14 residues in the CDR3. The V gene lost 0 bases and the J gene lost 8 bases, with 11 bases spanning the gap. The CDR3 sequence: CASSQEGVLHEQFF. CDR3 sequence (DNA): TGTGCCAGCAGCCAAGAAGGGGTCCTTCATGAGCAGTTCTTC.